The 29 T cell receptor beta chains listed next were all sequenced from one sample in a study of blood T cell repertoires in COVID-19. Assay: immunoSEQ multiplex PCR; the TCRdb copy retains only in-frame clones and omits some. The table records 170,000 or so clones, 90% of them present only once. The sequencing sample was made of peripheral blood. Receptor source: a man over 45 with acute or convalescent COVID-19.

The chain recombines TRBV18 with TRBJ2-7; no definite D call. The V gene's germline CDR1 is KGHSH and CDR2 LQKENI. This CDR3 is built from 15 residues. V lost 3 bases and J lost 4, with 16 bases in between. DNA of the CDR3: TGTGCCAGCTCACCCTGGCAGGCGTCCCTGTACGAGCAGTACTTC. Its protein product is CASSPWQASLYEQYF.

CDR3 DNA sequence: TGTGCCAGCAGTGCTGGGGGGGCGGGGTTCGGAGATACGCAGTATTTT. Its translation is CASSAGGAGFGDTQYF. V usage is TRBV6-1 and J usage is TRBJ2-3, with D tentatively TRBD2 (7 bases). CDR1 MNHNS and CDR2 SASEGT come from the germline V gene. The CDR3 sequence is 16 residues long. V dropped 4 bases and J dropped 5 bases, with 19 bases sitting between them.

The chain combines TRBV7-8 with TRBJ2-3; D is uncertain. Germline V gene data show CDR1 as SGHVS and CDR2 as FQNEAQ. The CDR3 spans 12 residues. Trimming pared 5 bases from V and 5 bases from J, leaving 8 bases between. This CDR3 reads CASSIQQDTQYF. In DNA, the CDR3 is TGTGCCAGCAGCATCCAACAAGATACGCAGTATTTT.

The chain couples TRBV28 to TRBJ2-2; 7 bases are shared with TRBD1. Trimming cost V 8 bases and J 5 bases; bases outside gene matches: 8. This CDR3 region has 14 residues. The germline CDR1 and CDR2 sequences are MDHEN and SYDVKM. For the CDR3, the DNA is TGTGCCAGCGGTCCGGGACAGTTAACCGGGGAGCTGTTTTTT. It translates to CASGPGQLTGELFF.

The chain has TRBV6-2 or TRBV6-3 and TRBJ2-7; 8 bases fit TRBD1. Germline V gene data show CDR1 as MNHEY and CDR2 as SVGEGT. With 4 bases clipped from V and 6 bases from J, the junction kept 2 bases outside the gene matches. This CDR3 has 12 residues. The CDR3 DNA is TGTGCCAGCAGTTTCAGGGGGCGCGAGCAGTACGTC. Translated, it gives CASSFRGREQYV.

The CDR3 nucleotides read TGTGCCAGCAGCTTTGGGGACAGGGGCTCCTATAATTCACCCCTCCACTTT. It yields the protein CASSFGDRGSYNSPLHF. The V call is TRBV7-8, the J call TRBJ1-6, with 10 bases that match TRBD1. V trimming: 3 bases; J trimming: 0 bases; junction bases outside the gene matches: 2. The germline gives CDR1 SGHVS, CDR2 FQNEAQ. This CDR3 has 17 amino acids.

In this sample, this clone turned up a few times. The chain uses TRBV5-6 and TRBJ1-3; D possibly corresponds to TRBD1 (6 bases). V lost 2 bases to trimming and J lost 4 bases, with 13 bases between them. CDR1 SGHDT and CDR2 YYEEEE come from the germline V gene. CDR3 length: 15 amino acids. The CDR3 DNA reads as TGTGCCAGCAGCTTTACAGGGCTCAAAGGAAACACCATATATTTT. As protein: CASSFTGLKGNTIYF.

The chain uses TRBV6-6 and TRBJ1-6, with D unclear. V was clipped by 2 bases and J by 6 bases, with 8 bases between them. CDR1 and CDR2 from the germline V gene are MNHNY and SVGAGI (reference sequence). CDR3 length: 14 residues. CDR3 amino acids: CASSYGSTNSPLHF. The CDR3 nucleotides are TGTGCCAGCAGTTACGGCAGTACTAATTCACCCCTCCACTTT.

The chain recombines TRBV10-3 with TRBJ2-7; D might be TRBD1 (6 bases). Germline assignment: CDR1 ENHRY and CDR2 SYGVKD. With 5 bases removed from V and 2 bases from J, the gap between germline ends came to 10 bases. This CDR3 spans 13 amino acids. The DNA of the CDR3 is TGTGCCATCAGTCTACAGGGAACCTACGAGCAGTACTTC. Translating it yields CAISLQGTYEQYF.

The CDR3 is CASSSYGQEETQYF. The CDR3 bases are TGTGCCAGCAGTTCGTACGGACAGGAAGAGACCCAGTACTTC. V is TRBV6-5 and J is TRBJ2-5; 7 bases are shared with TRBD1. Germline lookup yields CDR1 MNHEY and CDR2 SVGAGI. This CDR3 contains 14 residues. Trimming removed 4 bases from V and 3 bases from J; junction bases left unmatched: 5.

This chain links TRBV4-1 with TRBJ2-1, with 7 bases lining up with TRBD2. Germline CDR1 is MGHRA and CDR2 is YSYEKL. J was trimmed by 0 bases and V by 3 bases; bases with no gene match: 5. The CDR3 contains 16 residues. CDR3 DNA sequence: TGCGCCAGCAGCCATAGGAGCGGGGCCTCCTACAATGAGCAGTTCTTC. Translation: CASSHRSGASYNEQFF.

The rearrangement joins TRBV2 to TRBJ2-1; 14 bases align to TRBD2. CDR1 SNHLY and CDR2 FYNNEI come from the germline V gene. Germline trimming cut 7 bases from V and 9 bases from J; bases unmatched to any gene: 5. CDR3 length equals 14 residues. CDR3 DNA: TGTGCCAGCACGACTAGCGGGAGGGCCATTGAGCAGTTCTTC. Its protein is CASTTSGRAIEQFF.

V gene TRBV27 combines with J gene TRBJ1-1; 9 bases fit TRBD1. With 4 bases clipped from V and 1 base from J, the junction kept 7 bases outside the gene matches. The germline gives CDR1 MNHEY, CDR2 SMNVEV (reference sequence). This CDR3 has 16 residues. The DNA of the CDR3 is TGTGCCAGCAGTTCCCGGGACAGGGTTTGGAACACTGAAGCTTTCTTT. It encodes CASSSRDRVWNTEAFF.

V usage is TRBV12-3 or TRBV12-4 and J usage is TRBJ1-2, with 8 bases lining up with TRBD1. Losses at the gene ends were 7 bases for V and 8 bases for J; bases not matched to a gene: 9. The CDR3 is made up of 13 amino acids. CDR3 residues: CASNPQTGAGYTF. DNA for the CDR3: TGTGCCAGCAATCCACAGACAGGGGCGGGCTACACCTTC.

J is TRBJ2-2 and V is TRBV3-1 (or the pseudogene TRBV3-2), with 10 positions matching TRBD2. J lost 6 bases, V lost 2 bases, and 3 bases had no gene match. Looked up from germline, CDR1 is LGHDT and CDR2 is YNNKEL (reference sequence). The CDR3 extends over 15 amino acids. The CDR3 DNA reads TGTGCCAGCAGCCAACTAGCGGGGGCGTCCGGGGAGCTGTTTTTT. This translates into CASSQLAGASGELFF.

This clone has only a few counts. The rearrangement joins TRBV2 to TRBJ2-2; 9 nucleotides match TRBD1. The CDR3 spans 15 residues. Germline V lookup: CDR1 SNHLY, CDR2 FYNNEI. The V and J ends lost 6 bases and 4 bases, in that order; junction bases with no gene match: 6. The CDR3 DNA reads as TGTGCCAGCAGGCCCGGGACAGGGACCACCGGGGAGCTGTTTTTT. Its protein product is CASRPGTGTTGELFF.

The genes are TRBV21-1 and TRBJ2-2; TRBD2, the table's D call, was not compared with the DNA. TRBV21-1 is a pseudogene. This CDR3 contains 17 residues. CDR3: CASSKCPAGGRAGELFF. CDR3 bases: TGTGCCAGCAGCAAATGTCCGGCGGGAGGAAGGGCGGGGGAGCTGTTTTTT.

The genes are TRBV29-1 and TRBJ1-4, with 7 bases aligning to TRBD1. This CDR3 region has 13 residues. J gave up 2 bases and V 4 bases, and 1 base lay outside the gene matches. CDR1 is SQVTM and CDR2 is ANQGSEA in the germline V gene. DNA for the CDR3: TGCAGCGTTGTGACAGGGACTAATGAAAAACTGTTTTTT. This sequence encodes CSVVTGTNEKLFF. Complete variable domain (other parts from reference TRBV29-1 and TRBJ1-4): SAVISQKPSRDICQRGTSLTIQCQVDSQVTMMFWYRQQPGQSLTLIATANQGSEATYESGFVIDKFPISRPNLTFSTLTVSNMSPEDSSIYLCSVVTGTNEKLFFGSGTQLSVL.

The CDR3 spells CASSLVGQTTNTGELFF. Written as DNA, the CDR3 is TGCGCCAGCAGCTTGGTGGGACAGACGACTAACACCGGGGAGCTGTTTTTT. The V and J genes are TRBV5-1 and TRBJ2-2; 7 bases align to TRBD1. CDR1 is SGHRS and CDR2 is YFSETQ in the germline V gene. Losses at the gene ends were 0 bases for V and 2 bases for J; bases not matched to a gene: 7. The CDR3 covers 17 residues.

This chain joins TRBV7-2 and TRBJ2-3; TRBD1 matches 7 bases. Germline lookup yields CDR1 SGHTA and CDR2 FQGNSA. V was clipped by 5 bases and J by 2 bases; unmatched bases: 4. This CDR3 has 14 amino acids. The DNA for the CDR3 is TGTGCCAGCAGCGCGGACAGGACCACAGATACGCAGTATTTT. The encoded protein is CASSADRTTDTQYF.

This sequence joins TRBV7-9 and TRBJ2-7, with 9 bases matching TRBD1. Per the germline V gene, CDR1 is SEHNR and CDR2 is FQNEAQ (reference sequence). V lost 5 bases to trimming and J lost 1 base; unmatched junction nucleotides: 6. There are 15 residues in the CDR3. DNA of the CDR3: TGTGCCAGCAGCCCGAGGGGGACAGGGTCCTACGAGCAGTACTTC. It translates to CASSPRGTGSYEQYF.

This chain connects TRBV29-1 to TRBJ1-3, with D possibly matching TRBD1 (6 bases). Trimming removed 5 bases from V and 1 base from J, with 15 bases in between. The CDR3 is 15 residues long. Germline values: CDR1 SQVTM, CDR2 ANQGSEA. The CDR3 spells CSVLLTGFSGNTIYF. The CDR3 region has the DNA TGCAGCGTTCTACTAACAGGGTTTTCTGGAAACACCATATATTTT.

V gene TRBV5-1 combines with J gene TRBJ1-5; 9 bases match TRBD1. V gave up 4 bases and J gave up 11 bases; unmatched junction bases: 10. The CDR3 covers 14 residues. Germline assignment: CDR1 SGHRS and CDR2 YFSETQ. This chain's CDR3 is CASSPTGGRWAQHF. CDR3 bases: TGCGCCAGCAGCCCGACAGGGGGTAGGTGGGCCCAGCATTTT. Looking up the rest from reference TRBV5-1 and TRBJ1-5 gives the full variable domain: KAGVTQTPRYLIKTRGQQVTLSCSPISGHRSVSWYQQTPGQGLQFLFEYFSETQRNKGNFPGRFSGRQFSNSRSEMNVSTLELGDSALYLCASSPTGGRWAQHFGDGTRLSIL.

A single count supports this clone. V usage is TRBV7-2 and J usage is TRBJ2-1; D is possibly TRBD1 (5 bases). Trimming stripped 2 bases from V and 15 bases from J, with 17 bases between. The CDR3 runs 13 residues. CDR1 and CDR2 from the germline V gene are SGHTA and FQGNSA. CDR3 residues: CASSLRAGKPRFF. In nucleotides, the CDR3 is TGTGCCAGCAGCTTACGTGCAGGGAAACCGCGGTTCTTC.

CDR3 nucleotides: TGTGCCAGCAGTGTAACAGGGGTCGAGACCCAGTACTTC. Its protein product is CASSVTGVETQYF. This chain links TRBV27 with TRBJ2-5; 7 positions match TRBD1. This CDR3 has 13 amino acids. V lost 5 bases and J lost 5; bases outside the gene matches: 5. In germline, CDR1 is MNHEY, CDR2 SMNVEV (reference sequence).

This clone is a singleton in its sample. The rearrangement uses TRBV7-2 and TRBJ2-3; 8 bases agree with TRBD2. Germline-derived CDR1 and CDR2 are SGHTA and FQGNSA. The CDR3 sequence is 16 residues long. V lost 3 bases and J lost 1; bases outside the gene matches: 6. This CDR3 reads CASSFKSGGGTDTQYF. The CDR3 DNA follows: TGTGCCAGCAGCTTCAAATCGGGGGGGGGCACAGATACGCAGTATTTT.

This sequence joins TRBV11-2 and TRBJ1-2, with D perhaps TRBD1 (6 bases). The CDR3 contains 14 residues. Germline assignment: CDR1 SGHAT and CDR2 FQNNGV. V lost 5 bases and J 2 bases, leaving 12 bases between the germline ends. CDR3 residues: CASSPDRTNYGYTF. The CDR3 nucleotides read TGTGCCAGCAGCCCCGACAGGACAAACTATGGCTACACCTTC. The full variable domain, rest sourced from reference TRBV11-2 and TRBJ1-2, is EAGVAQSPRYKIIEKRQSVAFWCNPISGHATLYWYQQILGQGPKLLIQFQNNGVVDDSQLPKDRFSAERLKGVDSTLKIQPAKLEDSAVYLCASSPDRTNYGYTFGSGTRLTVV.

CDR3 nucleotide sequence: TGTGCCAGCAGCTTGGAGGGGACAGGGGGCACAGATACGCAGTATTTT. It codes for CASSLEGTGGTDTQYF. The rearrangement uses TRBV5-4 and TRBJ2-3, with TRBD1 matching 10 bases. Unmatched junction bases numbered 2, after V lost 0 bases and J lost 1 base. This CDR3 is built from 16 residues. Per the germline V gene, CDR1 is SGHNT and CDR2 is YYREEE (reference sequence). Together with reference TRBV5-4 and TRBJ2-3, the CDR3 gives the full variable domain: ETGVTQSPTHLIKTRGQQVTLRCSSQSGHNTVSWYQQALGQGPQFIFQYYREEENGRGNFPPRFSGLQFPNYSSELNVNALELDDSALYLCASSLEGTGGTDTQYFGPGTRLTVL.

This clone is a singleton in its sample. The rearrangement joins TRBV4-1 to TRBJ2-7, with TRBD1 matching 9 bases. Germline loops: CDR1 MGHRA, CDR2 YSYEKL. V shed 4 bases and J 5 bases; nucleotides not matched to a gene: 9. The CDR3 contains 15 residues. The CDR3 DNA is TGCGCCAGCAGCCTCGTCGGGGGACAGGGCCACGAGCAGTACTTC. Translating it yields CASSLVGGQGHEQYF.